This T cell receptor (beta chain) was found in a study of metastatic and nonmetastatic thyroid tumors. Study-wide background: From malignant and benign thyroid patients, repertoires in blood and in tumor or nodule tissue were compared.

This clone was counted ten times or more. A much larger clone differs by one base, so this may be a read error. Other DNA sequences in this sample translate to the same CDR3. Looked up from germline, CDR1 is MDHEN and CDR2 is SYDVKM. The CDR3 has 13 residues. None of the patients had undergone any treatment ahead of thyroid surgery. MiXCR re-clonotyped the PCR reads for TCRdb. The profile shows some 54,000 clones, roughly 18% of them singletons. Input material: blood. The rearrangement links TRBV28 to TRBJ1-1; D is possibly TRBD1 (5 bases). This receptor was taken from a female donor with papillary thyroid cancer or a benign thyroid nodule (not recorded which). Some clones in this sample may be carry-over from other donors' samples. The CDR3 here is CANSLSGGAEAFF. In DNA, the CDR3 is TGTGCCAACAGTTTATCTGGGGGGGCTGAAGCTTTCTTT.